This TCR beta chain was sequenced in a study of CD8+ T cells in alopecia areata. Study-wide background: Scoring of severity for treated patients was based on percentage of affected scalp area. Points from the study as a whole: Sequencing of scalp samples also includes resident alphabeta T cells from normal skin.

RNA extraction was followed by reverse transcription into cDNA, which acted as the sequencing template. Libraries were prepared by immunoSEQ multiplex PCR; TCRdb keeps only in-frame clonotypes and omits some of them. This table has 150,000 to 200,000 clones, approximately 67% appearing once. Stated treatment: oral pan-JAK inhibitor, 5-10 mg twice daily. V shed 0 bases and J shed 4 bases, with 12 bases lying between them. The CDR3 sequence is 15 residues long. Germline V gene data show CDR1 as MGHRA and CDR2 as YSYEKL. This clone was seen a handful of times. Its antigen is not identified. The sequencing used CD4+ T cells sorted from blood, collected at approximately week 50, from a patient treated with tofacitinib. This rearrangement joins TRBV4-1 to TRBJ1-2; D remains unclear. This sequence was found in a human donor with alopecia areata. As DNA, the CDR3 is TGCGCCAGCAGCCAAGATGGTGGACGGAGCTATGGCTACACCTTC. Translation gives CASSQDGGRSYGYTF.